Here is one T cell receptor (beta chain) with its context. Original data processing: How many nucleated cells were present was estimated from reference gene primer amplification. The assay was immunoSEQ multiplex PCR, and TCRdb's table has in-frame clones only and misses some. For V, J and clone size, that table is used; D and trimming come from the DNA. Here the sample spans around 260,000 clones, 88% being singletons. This entry belongs to a study of blood T cell repertoires in COVID-19. The wider study: COVID-19 samples, acute and convalescent, were from the United States, Italy and Spain.

Seattle participants joined during active infection and were tracked over time. From germline, CDR1 is SGHNT and CDR2 YYREEE (reference sequence). The CDR3 is 16 residues long. Losses at the gene ends were 1 base for V and 3 bases for J; bases not matched to a gene: 4. The sample taken for sequencing was peripheral blood. This sequence originates from a woman in her 70s with COVID-19, enrolled during active disease. This chain links TRBV5-4 with TRBJ2-3; TRBD2 matches at 11 bases. The CDR3 region is CASSLKASGRTDTQYF. The CDR3 DNA is TGTGCCAGCAGCTTGAAAGCTAGCGGGAGGACAGATACGCAGTATTTT.